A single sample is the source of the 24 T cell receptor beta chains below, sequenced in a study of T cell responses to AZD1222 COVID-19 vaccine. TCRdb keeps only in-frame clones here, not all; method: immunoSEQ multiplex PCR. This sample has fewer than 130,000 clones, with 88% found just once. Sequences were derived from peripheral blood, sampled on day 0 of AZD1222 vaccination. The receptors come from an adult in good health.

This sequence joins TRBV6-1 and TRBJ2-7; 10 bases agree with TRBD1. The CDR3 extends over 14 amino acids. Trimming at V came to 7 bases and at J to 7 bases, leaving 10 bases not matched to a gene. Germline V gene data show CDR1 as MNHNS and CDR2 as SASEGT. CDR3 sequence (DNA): TGTGCCAGCACCCCGGGACAGGGGCTTCGGGAGCAGTACTTC. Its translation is CASTPGQGLREQYF.

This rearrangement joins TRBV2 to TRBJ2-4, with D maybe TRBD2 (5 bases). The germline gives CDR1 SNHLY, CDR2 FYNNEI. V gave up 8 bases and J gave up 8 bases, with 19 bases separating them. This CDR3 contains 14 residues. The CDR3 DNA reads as TGTGCCAGCCACCAGGATTCCCCGAGGGACATTCAGTACTTC. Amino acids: CASHQDSPRDIQYF.

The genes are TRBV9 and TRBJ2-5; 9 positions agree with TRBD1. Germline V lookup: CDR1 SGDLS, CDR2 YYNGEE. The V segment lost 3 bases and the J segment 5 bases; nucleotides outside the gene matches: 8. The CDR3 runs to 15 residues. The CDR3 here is CASSAGGQGGETQYF. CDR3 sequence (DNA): TGTGCCAGCAGCGCCGGGGGACAGGGAGGGGAGACCCAGTACTTC.

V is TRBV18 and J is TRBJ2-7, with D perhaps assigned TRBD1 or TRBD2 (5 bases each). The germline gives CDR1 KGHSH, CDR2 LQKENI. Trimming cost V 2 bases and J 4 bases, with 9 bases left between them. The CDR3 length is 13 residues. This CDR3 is CASSPGDLYEQYF. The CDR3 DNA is TGTGCCAGCTCACCAGGGGACCTGTACGAGCAGTACTTC.

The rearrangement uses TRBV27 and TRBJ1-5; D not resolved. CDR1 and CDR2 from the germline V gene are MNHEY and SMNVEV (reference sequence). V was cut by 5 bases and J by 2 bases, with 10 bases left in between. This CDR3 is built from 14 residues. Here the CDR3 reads CASSIRTGNQPQHF. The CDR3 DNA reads TGTGCCAGCAGTATTAGGACGGGCAATCAGCCCCAGCATTTT.

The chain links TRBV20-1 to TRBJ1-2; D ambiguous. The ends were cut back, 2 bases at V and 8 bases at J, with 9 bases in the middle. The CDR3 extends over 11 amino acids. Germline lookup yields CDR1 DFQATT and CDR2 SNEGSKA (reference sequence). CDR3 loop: CSARPGGGYTF. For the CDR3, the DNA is TGCAGTGCTAGACCAGGCGGGGGCTACACCTTC.

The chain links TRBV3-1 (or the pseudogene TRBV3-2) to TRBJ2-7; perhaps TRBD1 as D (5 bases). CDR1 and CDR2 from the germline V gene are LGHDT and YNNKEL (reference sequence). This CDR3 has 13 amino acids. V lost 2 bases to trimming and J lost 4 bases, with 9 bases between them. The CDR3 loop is CASSQRQPYEQYF. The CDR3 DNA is TGTGCCAGCAGCCAAAGACAGCCGTACGAGCAGTACTTC.

The CDR3 is CSASHRGAAFF. The CDR3 DNA sequence: TGCAGTGCCTCTCACAGGGGAGCAGCTTTCTTT. This chain uses TRBV20-1 with TRBJ1-1, with 7 bases fitting TRBD1. V lost 6 bases to trimming and J lost 10 bases; unmatched junction nucleotides: 8. The CDR3 length is 11 residues. Germline CDR1 reads DFQATT; CDR2 reads SNEGSKA (reference sequence).

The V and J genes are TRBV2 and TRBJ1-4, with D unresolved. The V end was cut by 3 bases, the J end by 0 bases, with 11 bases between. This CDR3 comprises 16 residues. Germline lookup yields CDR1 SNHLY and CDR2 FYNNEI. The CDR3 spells CASSERAFATNEKLFF. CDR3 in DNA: TGTGCCAGCAGTGAGAGAGCGTTTGCAACTAATGAAAAACTGTTTTTT.

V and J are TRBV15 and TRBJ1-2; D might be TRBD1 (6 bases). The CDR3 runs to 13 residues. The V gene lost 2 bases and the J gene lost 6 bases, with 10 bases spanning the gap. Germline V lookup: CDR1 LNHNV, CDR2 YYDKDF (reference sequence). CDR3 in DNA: TGTGCCACCAGCAGAACACAGGGAAATGGCTACACCTTC. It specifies CATSRTQGNGYTF.

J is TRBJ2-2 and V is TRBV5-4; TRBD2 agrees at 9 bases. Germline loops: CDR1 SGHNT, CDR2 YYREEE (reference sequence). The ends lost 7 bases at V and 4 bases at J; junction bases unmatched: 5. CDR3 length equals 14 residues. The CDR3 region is CASLAGTGTGELFF. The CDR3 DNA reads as TGTGCCAGCCTAGCGGGAACGGGCACCGGGGAGCTGTTTTTT.

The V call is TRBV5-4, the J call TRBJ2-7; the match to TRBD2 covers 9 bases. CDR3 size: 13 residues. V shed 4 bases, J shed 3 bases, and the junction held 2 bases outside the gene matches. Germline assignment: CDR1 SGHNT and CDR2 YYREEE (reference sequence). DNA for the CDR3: TGTGCCAGCAGCCCGACTAGCGGCTACGAGCAGTACTTC. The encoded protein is CASSPTSGYEQYF.

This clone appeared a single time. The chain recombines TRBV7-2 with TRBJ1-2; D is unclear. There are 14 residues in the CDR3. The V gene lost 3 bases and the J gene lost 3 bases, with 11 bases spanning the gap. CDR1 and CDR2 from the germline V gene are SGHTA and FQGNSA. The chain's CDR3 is CASSFFGGYYGYTF. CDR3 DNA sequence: TGTGCCAGCAGCTTTTTCGGAGGGTACTATGGCTACACCTTC.

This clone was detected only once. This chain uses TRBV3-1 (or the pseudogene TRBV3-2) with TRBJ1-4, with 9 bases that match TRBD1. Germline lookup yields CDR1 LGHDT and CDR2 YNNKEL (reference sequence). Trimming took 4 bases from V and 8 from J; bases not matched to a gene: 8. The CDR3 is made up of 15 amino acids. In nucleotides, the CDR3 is TGTGCCAGCAGCCCGAGAGACAGGGGGGACGAAAAACTGTTTTTT. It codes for CASSPRDRGDEKLFF.

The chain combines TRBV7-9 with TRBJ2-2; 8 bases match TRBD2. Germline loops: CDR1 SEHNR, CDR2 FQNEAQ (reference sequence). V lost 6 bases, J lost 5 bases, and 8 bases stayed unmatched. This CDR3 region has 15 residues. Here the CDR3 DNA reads TGTGCCAGCAGTGGTCACGGGGGGGCTACCGGGGAGCTGTTTTTT. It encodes CASSGHGGATGELFF.

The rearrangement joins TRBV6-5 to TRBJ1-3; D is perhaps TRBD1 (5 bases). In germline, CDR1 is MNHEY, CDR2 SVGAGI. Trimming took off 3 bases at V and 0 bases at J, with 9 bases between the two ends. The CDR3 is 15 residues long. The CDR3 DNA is TGTGCCAGCAGTTATGGGGGGAGCTCTGGAAACACCATATATTTT. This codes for CASSYGGSSGNTIYF.

In DNA form, the CDR3 reads TGTGCCAGCAGTTATGATTGGGGGGCTGGGAATGAGCAGTTCTTC. Translation gives CASSYDWGAGNEQFF. The chain joins TRBV6-5 to TRBJ2-1; D may be TRBD1 or TRBD2 (6 bases each). Germline-derived CDR1 and CDR2 are MNHEY and SVGAGI. Trimming left V 3 bases short and J 7 bases short, with 16 bases between. The CDR3 sequence is 15 residues long.

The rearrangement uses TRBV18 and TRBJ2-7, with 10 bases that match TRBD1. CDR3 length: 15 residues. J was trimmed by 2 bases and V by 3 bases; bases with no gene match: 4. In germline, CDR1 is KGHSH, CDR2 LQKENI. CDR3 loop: CASSPGTGATYEQYF. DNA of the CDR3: TGTGCCAGCTCACCCGGGACAGGGGCTACCTACGAGCAGTACTTC.

CDR3 coding DNA: TGTGCCAGCAGCTTAGACGGAAACTACAATGAGCAGTTCTTC. This encodes CASSLDGNYNEQFF. The chain joins TRBV11-1 to TRBJ2-1; D remains unclear. The germline V and J ends were trimmed by 1 base and 3 bases, with 7 bases remaining between them. The CDR3 runs 14 residues. Germline CDR1 reads SGHAT; CDR2 reads FQDESV (reference sequence).

The CDR3 bases are TGTGCCAGCAGTGTGGACATTCCAAGGCCGGGCTCCTATAATTCACCCCTCCACTTT. It encodes CASSVDIPRPGSYNSPLHF. The chain combines TRBV27 with TRBJ1-6, with a possible D match to TRBD1 (5 bases). Germline values: CDR1 MNHEY, CDR2 SMNVEV (reference sequence). The germline V and J ends were trimmed by 5 bases and 0 bases, with 20 bases remaining between them. The CDR3 is 19 amino acids.

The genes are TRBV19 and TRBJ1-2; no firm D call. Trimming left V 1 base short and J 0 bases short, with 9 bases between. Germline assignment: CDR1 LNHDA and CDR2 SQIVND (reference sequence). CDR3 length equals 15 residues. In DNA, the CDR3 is TGTGCCAGTAGTATAGCCGCTCCCGCTAACTATGGCTACACCTTC. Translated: CASSIAAPANYGYTF.

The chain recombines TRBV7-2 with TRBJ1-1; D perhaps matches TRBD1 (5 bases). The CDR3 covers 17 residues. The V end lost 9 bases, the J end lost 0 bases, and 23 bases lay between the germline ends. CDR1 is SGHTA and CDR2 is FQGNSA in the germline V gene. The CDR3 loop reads CARPVTRGRVMNTEAFF. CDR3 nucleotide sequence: TGTGCCAGACCGGTTACTCGGGGCAGGGTCATGAACACTGAAGCTTTCTTT. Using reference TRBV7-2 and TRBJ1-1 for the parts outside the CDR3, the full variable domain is GAGVSQSPSNKVTEKGKDVELRCDPISGHTALYWYRQSLGQGLEFLIYFQGNSAPDKSGLPSDRFSAERTGGSVSTLTIQRTQQEDSAVYLCARPVTRGRVMNTEAFFGQGTRLTVV.

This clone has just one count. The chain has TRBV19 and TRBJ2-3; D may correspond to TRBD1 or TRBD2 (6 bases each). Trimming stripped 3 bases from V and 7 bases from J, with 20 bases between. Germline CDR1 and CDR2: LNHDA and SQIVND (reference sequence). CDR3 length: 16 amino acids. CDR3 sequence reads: CASSISSRGQQYTQYF. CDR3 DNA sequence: TGTGCCAGTAGTATCTCTTCCCGGGGGCAACAGTATACGCAGTATTTT.

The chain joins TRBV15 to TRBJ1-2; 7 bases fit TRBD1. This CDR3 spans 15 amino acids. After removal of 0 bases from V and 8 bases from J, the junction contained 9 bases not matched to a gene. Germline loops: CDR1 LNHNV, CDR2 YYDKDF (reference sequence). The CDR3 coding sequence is TGTGCCACCAGCAGAGATAGAAAGGGGGCTGACGGCTACACCTTC. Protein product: CATSRDRKGADGYTF.